This TCR beta chain was identified during a study of blood T cell repertoires in COVID-19. Whole-study context: Whether acute or convalescent, the COVID-19 samples came from the United States, Italy and Spain. PBMCs, B-cell-depleted T cells, or T cells provided the cDNA or gDNA that made up the material.

Clones were sequenced by immunoSEQ multiplex PCR, and TCRdb holds only the in-frame ones, with some missing. The data contain about 420,000 clones, roughly 90% of them singletons. The CDR3 contains 17 residues. V dropped 3 bases and J dropped 4; count of bases not matched to a gene: 11. CDR1 and CDR2 from the germline V gene are SGHRS and YFSETQ. This receptor was identified in a young man with COVID-19, enrolled during active disease. Sequencing input: peripheral blood. The rearrangement links TRBV5-1 to TRBJ2-2; TRBD2 matches 8 bases. The CDR3 spells CASSWGGAGVSTGELFF. CDR3 DNA sequence: TGCGCCAGCAGCTGGGGGGGAGCGGGAGTGAGCACCGGGGAGCTGTTTTTT.